This TCR beta chain is drawn from a study of blood T cells in healthy people across ages. Samples each yielded at least 5.5 micrograms of total RNA. Whole-study results and caveats: Estimated diversity across one million T cells was deemed an underestimate.

Then a second PCR, running roughly 7 to 11 cycles, was carried out with a sample-barcoded 5' primer and a J-beta primer mix. A template-switch adaptor containing 12 random nucleotides labeled each cDNA molecule. Each CDR3 protein gets one entry after TCRdb re-called the 5' RACE reads with MiXCR. The sample includes nearly 1 million distinct CDR3 sequences, just over 50% of them seen just once. This CDR3 contains 14 residues. J gave up 1 base and V 8 bases, and 9 bases lay outside the gene matches. Germline V CDR1 and CDR2: SQVTM, ANQGSEA. Remarks on this clonotype: Its antigen is unknown.

Sequencing used blood. V and J are TRBV29-1 and TRBJ2-5; 8 bases are a match to TRBD2. This receptor was identified in a woman in her sixties or seventies in good health. Written as DNA, the CDR3 is TGCAGCTGCCCCTCGGGAGGGTTCCAAGAGACCCAGTACTTC. Residues: CSCPSGGFQETQYF.